Sequencing of this T cell receptor (beta chain) was carried out in a study of CD8+CD57+ T cells in acquired aplastic anemia. Genomic DNA acted as the template from which TCR beta VDJ combination and CDR3 sequence profiling were carried out. Using its own MiXCR run on the reads, TCRdb lists one record per CDR3 protein. The table includes 150,000 to 200,000 distinct CDR3 sequences, 64% detected once. With V trimmed by 4 bases and J by 6 bases, 10 bases remained unmatched. In germline, CDR1 is KGHDR, CDR2 SFDVKD. This CDR3 comprises 17 residues. This TCR was recovered from a human donor with severe aplastic anemia or a healthy control (not recorded which). Sequenced material: sorted CD4+, CD8+, or CD8+CD57+ T cells (not recorded which) from PBMCs. This chain connects TRBV24-1 to TRBJ2-1; the match to TRBD2 covers 11 bases. CDR3 bases: TGTGCCACCAGTGACGGGACTAGCGGACGCGTGGGCAATGAGCAGTTCTTC. Its translation is CATSDGTSGRVGNEQFF.